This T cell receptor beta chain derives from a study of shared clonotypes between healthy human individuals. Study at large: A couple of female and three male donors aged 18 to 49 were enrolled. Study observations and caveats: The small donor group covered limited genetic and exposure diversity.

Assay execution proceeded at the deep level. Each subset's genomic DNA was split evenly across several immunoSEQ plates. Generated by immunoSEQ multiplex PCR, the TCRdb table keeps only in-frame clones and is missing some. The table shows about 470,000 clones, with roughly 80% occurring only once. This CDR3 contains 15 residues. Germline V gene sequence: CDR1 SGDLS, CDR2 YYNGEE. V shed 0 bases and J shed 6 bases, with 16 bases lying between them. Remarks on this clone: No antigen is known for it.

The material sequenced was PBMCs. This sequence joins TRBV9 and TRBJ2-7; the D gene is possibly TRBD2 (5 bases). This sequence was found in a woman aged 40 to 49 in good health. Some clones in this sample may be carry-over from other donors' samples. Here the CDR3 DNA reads TGTGCCAGCAGCGTAGCCGTGGAGGCGAGTGGCGAGCAGTACTTC. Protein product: CASSVAVEASGEQYF.